The clone carrying this TCR beta chain has at least ten counts. As yet, its antigen is unknown. TCRdb reanalysed the reads using MiXCR and keeps one entry per CDR3 protein. In the table there are around 210,000 distinct CDR3 sequences, roughly 6.5% of which are singletons. CDR3 length: 13 residues. In germline, CDR1 is SQVTM, CDR2 ANQGSEA. Between the trimmed V and J ends, which lost 5 bases and 0 bases, there was a span of 7 bases. This sample stems from a study of T cell repertoires in cytomegalovirus infection. Notes on the study in general: Totalled public TCR beta family frequency picked out people who carried CMV plus the relevant HLA. Ex vivo responses were dominated by HLA-C-restricted CMV-specific TCR beta clonotypes.

The sample consisted of PBMCs. V is TRBV29-1 and J is TRBJ2-2, with D tentatively TRBD2 (5 bases). This receptor was identified in a human donor in good health (CMV status not recorded). Some clones in this sample may be carry-over from other donors' samples. The CDR3, as DNA: TGCAGCGTTTTCGGGACGAACACCGGGGAGCTGTTTTTT. Protein: CSVFGTNTGELFF.